The next 24 T cell receptor beta chains were all read from a single sample in a study of shared clonotypes between healthy human individuals. The protocol was immunoSEQ multiplex PCR, while the TCRdb copy is restricted to in-frame clones and leaves out a portion. The sample yields some 1,400,000 clones, approximately 97% seen once. Sample: naive CD4+ T cells sorted from blood. Regarding subset: CD45RA+ positively selected. The receptors derive from a man younger than 40 in good health.

The chain combines TRBV2 with TRBJ1-5; D may be TRBD1 (6 bases). This CDR3 is built from 14 residues. Deletions cut 5 bases from V and 1 base from J, with 9 bases between. The germline gives CDR1 SNHLY, CDR2 FYNNEI. CDR3 nucleotides: TGTGCCAGCAGTCCGGACAGAAGCAATCAGCCCCAGCATTTT. Translated, it gives CASSPDRSNQPQHF.

V and J are TRBV9 and TRBJ1-2, with D possibly matching TRBD1 (5 bases). The CDR3 totals 14 residues. Deletions cut 2 bases from V and 3 bases from J, with 11 bases between. Germline V lookup: CDR1 SGDLS, CDR2 YYNGEE. The CDR3 loop is CASSVPGAYYGYTF. The CDR3 coding sequence is TGTGCCAGCAGCGTCCCTGGGGCCTACTATGGCTACACCTTC. The full variable domain, rest sourced from reference TRBV9 and TRBJ1-2, is DSGVTQTPKHLITATGQRVTLRCSPRSGDLSVYWYQQSLDQGLQFLIQYYNGEERAKGNILERFSAQQFPDLHSELNLSSLELGDSALYFCASSVPGAYYGYTFGSGTRLTVV.

V usage is TRBV25-1 and J usage is TRBJ1-4; possibly TRBD1 for D (6 bases). Germline V gives CDR1 MGHDK, CDR2 SYGVNS. V was trimmed by 3 bases and J by 7 bases, leaving 21 bases between them. The CDR3 extends over 17 amino acids. Written as DNA, the CDR3 is TGTGCCAGCAGTGACGAAGTGTACGGGACACGCAGTGAAAAACTGTTTTTT. Protein product: CASSDEVYGTRSEKLFF.

The rearrangement links TRBV27 to TRBJ2-7, with D maybe TRBD2 (6 bases). The CDR3 loop spans 14 amino acids. CDR1 is MNHEY and CDR2 is SMNVEV in the germline V gene (reference sequence). V lost 3 bases to trimming and J lost 6 bases, with 15 bases between them. The CDR3 spells CASSLAGRSLEQYF. The CDR3 region has the DNA TGTGCCAGCAGTTTGGCAGGGAGGTCTCTCGAGCAGTACTTC.

About this clone itself: The identical CDR3 is also encoded by other nucleotide sequences in the sample. V and J are TRBV28 and TRBJ2-3, with TRBD1 matching over 11 bases. The CDR3 spans 15 residues. The V gene's germline CDR1 is MDHEN and CDR2 SYDVKM. Trimming cost V 5 bases and J 3 bases; bases outside gene matches: 4. Here the CDR3 DNA reads TGTGCCAGCAGTCCCGGGACAGGGGGTACAGATACGCAGTATTTT. Translation: CASSPGTGGTDTQYF.

Points on this clone: Other DNA sequences in this sample translate to the same CDR3. V usage is TRBV7-3 and J usage is TRBJ1-3; no clear D. V was shortened by 1 base and J by 3 bases, with 4 bases between the two germline ends. Per the germline V gene, CDR1 is SGHTA and CDR2 is FQGTGA. This CDR3 has 13 amino acids. In DNA form, the CDR3 reads TGTGCCAGCAGCTTAAGTGGTGGAAACACCATATATTTT. Its translation: CASSLSGGNTIYF.

The chain carries TRBV7-3 and TRBJ2-3; TRBD1 matches 8 bases. The CDR3 loop spans 15 amino acids. The V gene's germline CDR1 is SGHTA and CDR2 FQGTGA. J gave up 1 base and V 5 bases, and 5 bases lay outside the gene matches. CDR3 nucleotide sequence: TGTGCCAGCAGCCCCTCGACAGGGGGCACAGATACGCAGTATTTT. Amino acid sequence: CASSPSTGGTDTQYF.

The rearrangement links TRBV9 to TRBJ2-1; D unclear. V was pared by 0 bases and J by 6 bases, with 10 bases between. Per the germline V gene, CDR1 is SGDLS and CDR2 is YYNGEE. The CDR3 has 14 amino acids. Written as DNA, the CDR3 is TGTGCCAGCAGCGTAGCAGCCAGGAGCAATGAGCAGTTCTTC. Translating it yields CASSVAARSNEQFF.

The chain has TRBV18 and TRBJ2-1, with D maybe TRBD2 (6 bases). Trimming removed 3 bases at V and 9 bases at J, with 15 bases between. Per the germline V gene, CDR1 is KGHSH and CDR2 is LQKENI. This CDR3 contains 14 residues. As DNA, the CDR3 is TGTGCCAGCTCACCCTTACTAGCCGCGAGTGAGCAGTTCTTC. Translation gives CASSPLLAASEQFF.

The rearrangement links TRBV19 to TRBJ2-5; possible D gene TRBD2, 6 bases. This CDR3 spans 14 amino acids. The ends were cut back, 7 bases at V and 4 bases at J, with 16 bases in the middle. The germline CDR1 and CDR2 sequences are LNHDA and SQIVND (reference sequence). Here the CDR3 reads CASTTTAAGETQYF. The CDR3 nucleotides are TGTGCCAGTACCACAACCGCAGCGGGAGAGACCCAGTACTTC.

The chain links TRBV9 to TRBJ2-1; TRBD2 might be the D (9 bases). This CDR3 has 22 amino acids. CDR1 and CDR2 from the germline V gene are SGDLS and YYNGEE. Between the trimmed V and J ends, which lost 4 bases and 0 bases, there was a span of 32 bases. The CDR3: CASSRPSGVRGRTTSSYNEQFF. CDR3 DNA sequence: TGTGCCAGCAGCCGACCTAGCGGGGTCAGGGGGCGAACCACGAGCTCCTACAATGAGCAGTTCTTC.

Comments on this clone: Compared with germline, one end of the junction differs, possibly owing to a read error. The J gene is TRBJ1-4, the V gene TRBV19; D is unclear. Germline lookup yields CDR1 LNHDA and CDR2 SQIVND (reference sequence). The length of the CDR3 is 12 residues. This CDR3 reads CASSPPLMLWIF. As DNA, the CDR3 is TGTGCCAGTAGTCCCCCCCTCATGCTTTGGATTTTT.

The V call is TRBV10-1, the J call TRBJ1-5; D ambiguous. The V gene's germline CDR1 is WNHNN and CDR2 SYGVQD (reference sequence). V was pared by 5 bases and J by 4 bases, with 9 bases between. The CDR3 sequence is 13 residues long. The CDR3 bases are TGCGCCAGCAGTCCCCAGGAAAATCAGCCCCAGCATTTT. This sequence encodes CASSPQENQPQHF.

The chain couples TRBV11-2 to TRBJ1-1; a possible D gene is TRBD1 (6 bases). V dropped 5 bases and J dropped 11 bases, with 18 bases sitting between them. Germline values: CDR1 SGHAT, CDR2 FQNNGV. CDR3 length: 13 amino acids. The CDR3 here is CASSLQTGTKAFF. Written as DNA, the CDR3 is TGTGCCAGCAGCCTCCAAACCGGGACAAAGGCTTTCTTT.

The chain recombines TRBV11-2 with TRBJ2-7, with D hard to call. This CDR3 comprises 15 residues. The V gene lost 1 base and the J gene lost 0 bases, with 10 bases spanning the gap. Germline CDR1 is SGHAT and CDR2 is FQNNGV. The CDR3 reads CASSLVPTNSYEQYF. CDR3 bases: TGTGCCAGCAGCTTAGTACCGACAAACTCCTACGAGCAGTACTTC.

Worth noting for this clone: This same CDR3 is encoded by further DNA sequences in the sample. The chain uses TRBV9 and TRBJ2-7, with a tentative D call TRBD1 (5 bases). The CDR3 sequence is 15 residues long. V lost 0 bases and J 2 bases, leaving 12 bases between the germline ends. Per the germline V gene, CDR1 is SGDLS and CDR2 is YYNGEE. CDR3 region: CASSVGVVGAYEQYF. The CDR3 nucleotides read TGTGCCAGCAGCGTAGGAGTCGTAGGGGCCTACGAGCAGTACTTC.

The V and J genes are TRBV7-9 and TRBJ2-7; a weak D match, TRBD1 (6 bases). V was shortened by 4 bases and J by 2 bases, with 18 bases between the two germline ends. CDR1 and CDR2 from the germline V gene are SEHNR and FQNEAQ (reference sequence). This CDR3 has 16 amino acids. The CDR3 coding sequence is TGTGCCAGCAGCTCCAGCAGGGGAGACAAGACCTACGAGCAGTACTTC. This codes for CASSSSRGDKTYEQYF.

This chain uses TRBV5-1 with TRBJ2-5, with 9 nucleotides matching TRBD2. Per the germline V gene, CDR1 is SGHRS and CDR2 is YFSETQ. V shed 0 bases and J 9 bases; nucleotides not matched to a gene: 9. This CDR3 has 15 amino acids. CDR3 coding DNA: TGCGCCAGCAGCTTGGAAGCTAGCGGGGTCGGGGCCCAGTACTTC. It yields the protein CASSLEASGVGAQYF.

The chain carries TRBV2 and TRBJ2-3, with D uncertain. CDR3 length equals 14 residues. Germline assignment: CDR1 SNHLY and CDR2 FYNNEI. The germline V and J ends were trimmed by 8 bases and 2 bases, with 14 bases remaining between them. This CDR3 is CASYGFSNTDTQYF. The CDR3 bases are TGTGCCAGCTATGGTTTCTCTAACACAGATACGCAGTATTTT.

J is TRBJ2-2 and V is TRBV7-6; 15 bases are shared with TRBD2. The CDR3 runs to 16 residues. Germline loops: CDR1 SGHVS, CDR2 FNYEAQ. Unmatched junction bases numbered 2, after V lost 5 bases and J lost 4 bases. The CDR3 reads CASSRTSGRATGELFF. Written as DNA, the CDR3 is TGTGCCAGCAGCCGGACTAGCGGGAGGGCCACCGGGGAGCTGTTTTTT.

The rearrangement joins TRBV18 to TRBJ1-5; the D is unclear. The CDR3 is 15 amino acids. CDR1 is KGHSH, CDR2 LQKENI, per germline. Trimming pared 2 bases from V and 2 bases from J, leaving 10 bases between. The CDR3 spells CASSPEVGGNQPQHF. The CDR3 DNA follows: TGTGCCAGCTCACCAGAAGTTGGTGGCAATCAGCCCCAGCATTTT.

The rearrangement joins TRBV19 to TRBJ2-3; 8 bases line up with TRBD2. V shed 3 bases and J 0 bases; nucleotides not matched to a gene: 2. CDR3 length equals 15 residues. Per the germline V gene, CDR1 is LNHDA and CDR2 is SQIVND (reference sequence). The CDR3 DNA is TGTGCCAGTAGTATGTTAGCGGGGAGCACAGATACGCAGTATTTT. It translates to CASSMLAGSTDTQYF. Combining the CDR3 with reference TRBV19 and TRBJ2-3 gives the whole variable domain DGGITQSPKYLFRKEGQNVTLSCEQNLNHDAMYWYRQDPGQGLRLIYYSQIVNDFQKGDIAEGYSVSREKKESFPLTVTSAQKNPTAFYLCASSMLAGSTDTQYFGPGTRLTVL.

The CDR3 sequence: CASSQGRQFPYEQYF. CDR3 in DNA: TGTGCCAGCAGTCAGGGGAGACAGTTTCCCTACGAGCAGTACTTC. The V call is TRBV28, the J call TRBJ2-7, with D maybe TRBD1 (6 bases). The CDR3 contains 15 residues. With 5 bases removed from V and 2 bases from J, the gap between germline ends came to 16 bases. Germline V gives CDR1 MDHEN, CDR2 SYDVKM.

V usage is TRBV28 and J usage is TRBJ2-7; D is unresolved. The V gene lost 5 bases and the J gene lost 6 bases, with 14 bases spanning the gap. Germline CDR1 MDHEN, CDR2 SYDVKM. The CDR3 length is 13 residues. The CDR3 region is CASSVVPAPEQYF. In nucleotides, the CDR3 is TGTGCCAGCAGTGTGGTGCCAGCCCCCGAGCAGTACTTC.